This paragraph reports one TCR beta chain. The CDR3 extends over 17 amino acids. V lost 5 bases and J lost 1; bases outside the gene matches: 12. Germline V gives CDR1 MDHEN, CDR2 SYDVKM. These data originate in a study of blood T cell repertoires in COVID-19. Sequencing used immunoSEQ multiplex PCR; TCRdb keeps in-frame clones, though not all of them. The data hold some 30,000 clones, with more than 85% observed a single time. Sequenced: peripheral blood. V and J are TRBV28 and TRBJ1-1, with 8 bases identical to TRBD1. This receptor was taken from a human donor in a cohort sampled during active COVID-19. The donor label of this sample is uncertain. The CDR3, as DNA: TGTGCCAGCAGTCCCGTGACAGGGGCCACACCGAACACTGAAGCTTTCTTT. It yields the protein CASSPVTGATPNTEAFF.